The 5 T cell receptor beta chains presented below share a single source sample, sequenced in a study of tumor-infiltrating lymphocytes in glioblastoma multiforme (dated by TCRdb to about 2017). Sequencing instrument: Illumina HiSeq 2500. TCRB libraries were built from RNA via three nested multiplex PCR rounds using a modified ARM-PCR protocol with multiple V-beta primers and a C-beta primer. TCRdb reran the public reads through fastp at Q25 and MiXCR, keeping productive beta chains. Merged by CDR3 protein, the rows form single entries marked with the most common genes and DNA. The sample table lists 10,000 to 15,000 distinct CDR3 sequences, 64% of them with a count of one. Approximately 33% of the sample belongs to the ten largest clones. Sequencing used brain tumor tissue. The receptors derive from a male donor with glioblastoma.

By share, this clonotype ranks as medium-sized (0.01 to 0.1%). The gene calls are TRBV6-2 or TRBV6-3 and TRBJ2-2; D call uncertain. This CDR3 is built from 15 residues. Germline lookup yields CDR1 MNHEY and CDR2 SVGEGT. V dropped 7 bases and J dropped 0 bases, with 12 bases sitting between them. The CDR3 loop is CASNADGTNTGELFF. As DNA, the CDR3 is TGTGCCAGCAATGCGGACGGAACGAACACCGGGGAGCTGTTTTTT.

By its share, this clonotype is large (0.1 to 1%). This chain connects TRBV11-2 to TRBJ2-7; 8 bases map to TRBD2. The CDR3 contains 14 residues. The germline V gene encodes CDR1 SGHAT and CDR2 FQNNGV. Trimming removed 4 bases from V and 0 bases from J; junction bases left unmatched: 2. CDR3 DNA sequence: TGTGCCAGCAGCTCCGGGACTAGCTCCTACGAGCAGTACTTC. It specifies CASSSGTSSYEQYF.

Concerning this clonotype: No conserved phenylalanine or tryptophan is present at the end of the CDR3, so a read error is the likely explanation. The DNA is omitted, as the CDR3 cannot be located on it reliably, and the CDR3 follows TCRdb's listing. J is TRBJ2-1 and V is TRBV11-3; the table's D call, TRBD2, was not checked against the DNA. Ends included, the CDR3 has 13 residues. Germline CDR1 SGHNT, CDR2 YENEEA. CDR3 region: CASSSRGEGEQLL.

As regards this clonotype: This could be a read error, since a much larger clone is one nucleotide away. V usage is TRBV5-6 and J usage is TRBJ2-5; 7 nucleotides agree with TRBD2. Germline lookup yields CDR1 SGHDT and CDR2 YYEEEE. This CDR3 is built from 16 residues. In nucleotides, the CDR3 is TGTGCCAGCAGCTTGGTGGTAGCGGGCTACCAAGAGGCCCAGTACTTC. This gives the protein CASSLVVAGYQEAQYF.

This clonotype was detected only once. V and J are TRBV12-3 or TRBV12-4 and TRBJ2-7; 7 bases line up with TRBD1. Trimming took 5 bases from V and 3 from J; bases not matched to a gene: 7. This CDR3 comprises 14 residues. CDR3 protein: CASSRGGQHYEQYF. The CDR3, as DNA: TGTGCCAGCAGTCGAGGGGGACAGCACTACGAGCAGTACTTC.